Included here is one T cell receptor beta chain sequence, with context. The data originate from a study of blood T cells in healthy people across ages. Through a sample-barcoded 5' primer and a J-beta primer mix, a second PCR was run for 7 to 11 cycles. Each CDR3 protein gets one entry after TCRdb re-called the 5' RACE reads with MiXCR. This table has more than 900,000 distinct CDR3 sequences, under 35% appearing once. Trimming took off 4 bases at V and 7 bases at J, with 13 bases between the two ends. Germline-derived CDR1 and CDR2 are SNHLY and FYNNEI. The CDR3 runs 13 residues. The sample was also linked to a second study, of T cells of mothers and their children.

The origin of this receptor is a woman aged 40 to 50 in good health. The material sequenced was blood. The V call is TRBV2, the J call TRBJ1-2, with unresolved D. For the CDR3, the DNA is TGTGCCAGCAGTGTCATTGGGGAGGGTGGCTACACCTTC. Protein sequence: CASSVIGEGGYTF.